This TCR beta chain was captured in a study of cytomegalovirus exposure and HLA in healthy donors. Study context: Unique TCRs from HLA-typed donors, about 85 million of them, were held in an early data release.

Amplification used 60 Vbeta primers and 13 Jbeta primers. The assay was immunoSEQ multiplex PCR, and TCRdb's table has in-frame clones only and misses some. This sample carries some 220,000 clones, more than 60% of them seen once, and the ten largest clones take 2.5% to 3.5%. Unrecorded immune exposures were likely, despite nominal health at sampling. Study-level results: Several top significant clusters appeared, in a later analysis, to be linked to common viral pathogens.

Details on this clone: Its antigen is undetermined.

This CDR3 comprises 13 residues. Per germline, CDR1 SNHLY and CDR2 FYNNEI. The V end was cut by 4 bases, the J end by 8 bases, with 14 bases between. The sample was PBMCs. The clonotype was recovered from a woman in her sixties or seventies in good health and CMV-seropositive. The J gene is TRBJ1-2, the V gene TRBV2; D is possibly TRBD1 (5 bases). The CDR3, as DNA: TGTGCCAGCAGTGGGGGCAGGAGTGTAGGCTACACCTTC. Its translation: CASSGGRSVGYTF.